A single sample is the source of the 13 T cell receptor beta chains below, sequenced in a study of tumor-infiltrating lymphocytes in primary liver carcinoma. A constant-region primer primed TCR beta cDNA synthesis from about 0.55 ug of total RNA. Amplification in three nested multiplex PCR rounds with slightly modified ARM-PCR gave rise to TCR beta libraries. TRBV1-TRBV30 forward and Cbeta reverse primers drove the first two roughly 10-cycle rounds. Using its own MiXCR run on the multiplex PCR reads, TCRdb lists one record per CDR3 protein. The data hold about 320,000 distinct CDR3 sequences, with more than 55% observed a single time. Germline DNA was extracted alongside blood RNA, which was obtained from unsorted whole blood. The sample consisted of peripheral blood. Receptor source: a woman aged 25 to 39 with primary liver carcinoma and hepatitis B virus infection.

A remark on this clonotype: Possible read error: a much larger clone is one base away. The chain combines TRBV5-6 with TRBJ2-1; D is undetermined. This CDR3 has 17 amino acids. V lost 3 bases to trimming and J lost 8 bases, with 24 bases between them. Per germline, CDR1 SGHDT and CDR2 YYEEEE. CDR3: CASSSPGIPPGEDEQFF. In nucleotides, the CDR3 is TGTGCCAGCAGCTCCCCTGGGATCCCACCAGGAGAGGATGAGCAGTTCTTC. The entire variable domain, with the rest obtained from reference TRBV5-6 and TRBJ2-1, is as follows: DAGVTQSPTHLIKTRGQQVTLRCSPKSGHDTVSWYQQALGQGPQFIFQYYEEEERQRGNFPDRFSGHQFPNYSSELNVNALLLGDSALYLCASSSPGIPPGEDEQFFGPGTRLTVL.

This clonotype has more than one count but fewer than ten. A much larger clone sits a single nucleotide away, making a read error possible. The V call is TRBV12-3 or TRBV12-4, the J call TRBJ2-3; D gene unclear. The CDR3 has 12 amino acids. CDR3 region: CASSPREYTHYF. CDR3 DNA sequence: TGTGCCAGCAGCCCTCGCGAATATACGCATTATTTT.

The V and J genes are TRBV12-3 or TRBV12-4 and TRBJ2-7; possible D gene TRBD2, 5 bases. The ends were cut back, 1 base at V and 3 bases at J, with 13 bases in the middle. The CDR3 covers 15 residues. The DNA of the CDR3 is TGTGCCAGCAGTTTAGGTAGGGCGCGGGTCTACGAGCAGTACTTC. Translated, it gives CASSLGRARVYEQYF.

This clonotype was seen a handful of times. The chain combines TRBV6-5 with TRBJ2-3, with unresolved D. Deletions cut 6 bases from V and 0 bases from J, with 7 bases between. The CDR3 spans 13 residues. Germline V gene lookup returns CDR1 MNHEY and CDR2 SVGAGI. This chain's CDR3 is CASRITSTDTQYF. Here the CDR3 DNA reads TGTGCCAGCAGGATCACTAGCACAGATACGCAGTATTTT.

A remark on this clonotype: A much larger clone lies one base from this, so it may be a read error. This CDR3 reads CAIGIQETRYF. In DNA form, the CDR3 reads TGTGCCATCGGGATTCAAGAGACCCGGTACTTC. The V call is TRBV10-3, the J call TRBJ2-5; D is unresolved. Germline V gene lookup returns CDR1 ENHRY and CDR2 SYGVKD. This CDR3 region has 11 residues.

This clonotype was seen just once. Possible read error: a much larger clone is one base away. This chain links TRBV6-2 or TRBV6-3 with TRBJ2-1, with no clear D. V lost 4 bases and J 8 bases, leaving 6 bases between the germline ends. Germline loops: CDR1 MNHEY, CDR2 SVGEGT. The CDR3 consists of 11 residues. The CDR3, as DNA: TGTGCCAGCAGTTGGAAACATGAGCAGTTCTTC. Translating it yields CASSWKHEQFF.

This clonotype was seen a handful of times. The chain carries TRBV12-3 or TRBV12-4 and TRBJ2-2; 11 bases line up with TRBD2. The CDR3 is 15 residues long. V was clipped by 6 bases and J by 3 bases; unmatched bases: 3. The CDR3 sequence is CASRFSGRDTGELFF. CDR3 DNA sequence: TGTGCCAGCAGGTTTAGCGGGAGGGACACCGGGGAGCTGTTTTTT.

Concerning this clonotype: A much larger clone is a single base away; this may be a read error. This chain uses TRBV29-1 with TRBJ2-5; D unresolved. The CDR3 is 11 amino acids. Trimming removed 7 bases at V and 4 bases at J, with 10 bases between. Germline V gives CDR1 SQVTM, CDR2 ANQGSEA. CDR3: CSAQARETQYF. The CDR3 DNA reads TGCAGCGCCCAGGCAAGAGAGACCCAGTACTTC.

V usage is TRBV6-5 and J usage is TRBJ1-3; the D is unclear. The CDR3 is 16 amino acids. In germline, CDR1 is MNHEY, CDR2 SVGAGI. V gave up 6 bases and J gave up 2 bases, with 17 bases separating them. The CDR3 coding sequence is TGTGCCAGCAGGCCCCGTCGGGAGGCGCCTGGAAACACCATATATTTT. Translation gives CASRPRREAPGNTIYF.

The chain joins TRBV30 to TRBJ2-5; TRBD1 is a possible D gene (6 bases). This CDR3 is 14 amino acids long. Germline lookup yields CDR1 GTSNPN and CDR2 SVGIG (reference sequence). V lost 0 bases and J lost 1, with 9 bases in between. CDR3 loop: CAWSVSRGQETQYF. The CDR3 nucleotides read TGTGCCTGGAGTGTATCCAGGGGCCAAGAGACCCAGTACTTC.

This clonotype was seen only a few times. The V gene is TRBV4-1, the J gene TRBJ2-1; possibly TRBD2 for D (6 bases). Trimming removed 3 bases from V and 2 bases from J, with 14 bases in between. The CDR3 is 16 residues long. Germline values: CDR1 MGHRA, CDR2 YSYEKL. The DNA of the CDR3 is TGCGCCAGCAGCCAGCCCGGGACTCGACCCTACAATGAGCAGTTCTTC. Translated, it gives CASSQPGTRPYNEQFF.

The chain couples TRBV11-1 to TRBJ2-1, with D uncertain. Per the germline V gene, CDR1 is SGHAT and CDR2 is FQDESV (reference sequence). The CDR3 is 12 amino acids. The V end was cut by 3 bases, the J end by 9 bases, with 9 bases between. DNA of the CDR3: TGTGCCAGCAGCTTGAGGATAAGTGAGCAGTTCTTC. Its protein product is CASSLRISEQFF.

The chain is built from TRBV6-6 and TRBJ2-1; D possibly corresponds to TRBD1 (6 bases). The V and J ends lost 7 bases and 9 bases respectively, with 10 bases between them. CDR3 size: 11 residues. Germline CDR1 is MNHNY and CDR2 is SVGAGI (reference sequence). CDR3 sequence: CASKQGSEQFF. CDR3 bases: TGTGCCAGCAAACAGGGTTCTGAGCAGTTCTTC.